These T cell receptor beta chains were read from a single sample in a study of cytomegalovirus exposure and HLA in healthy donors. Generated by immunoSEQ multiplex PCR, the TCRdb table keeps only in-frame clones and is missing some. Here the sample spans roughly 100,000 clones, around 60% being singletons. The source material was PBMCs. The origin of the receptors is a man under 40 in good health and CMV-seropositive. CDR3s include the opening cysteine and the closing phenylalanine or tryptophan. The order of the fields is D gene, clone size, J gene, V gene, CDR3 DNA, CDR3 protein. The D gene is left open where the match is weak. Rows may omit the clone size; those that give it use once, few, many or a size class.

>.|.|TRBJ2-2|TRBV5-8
TGTGCCAGCAGCAAAATCAGGGCCGGGGAGCTGTTTTTT
CASSKIRAGELFF
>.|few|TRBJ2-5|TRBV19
TGTGCCAGTAGTAGGGGACGGGGGGAGACCCAGTACTTC
CASSRGRGETQYF
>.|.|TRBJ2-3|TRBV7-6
TGTGCCAGCAGATCGGACGGGACATCCAAAGGTACGCAGTATTTT
CASRSDGTSKGTQYF
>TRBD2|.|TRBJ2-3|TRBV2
TGTGCCAGCTTGTGGACTAGCTTTAGCACAGATACGCAGTATTTT
CASLWTSFSTDTQYF
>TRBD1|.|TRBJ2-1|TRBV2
TGTGCCAGCAGTGAAACCCCGACAGGGGGGGAGTTCTTC
CASSETPTGGEFF
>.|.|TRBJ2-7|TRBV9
TGTGCCAGCAGCGTGGGGCTTTCAGACTACGAGCAGTACTTC
CASSVGLSDYEQYF
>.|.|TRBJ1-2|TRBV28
TGTGCCAGCAGTTTGAGGGCGGGGCAGTTCCCTAGCGGCTACACCTTC
CASSLRAGQFPSGYTF
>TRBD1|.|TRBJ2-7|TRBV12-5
TGTGCTAGTGGTCTGCTCGGACAGGGGAGGAGGGAGCAGTACTTC
CASGLLGQGRREQYF
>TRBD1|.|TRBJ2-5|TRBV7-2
TGTGCCAGCAGCTCAACAGGGGTCATGTACCAAGAGACCCAGTACTTC
CASSSTGVMYQETQYF
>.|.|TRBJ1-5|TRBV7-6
TGTGCCAGCAGCTTAATAAATCAGCCCCAGCATTTT
CASSLINQPQHF
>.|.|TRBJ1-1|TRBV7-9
TGTGCCAGCAGCGCCCAATACGGTACTGAAGCTTTCTTT
CASSAQYGTEAFF
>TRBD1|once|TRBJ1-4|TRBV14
TGTGCCAGCAGCCCATCGACAGGGGGAAGGGGACTGTTTTTT
CASSPSTGGRGLFF
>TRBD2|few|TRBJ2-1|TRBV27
TGTGCCAGCTCGCCAGCGGGGACCTACAATGAGCAGTTCTTC
CASSPAGTYNEQFF
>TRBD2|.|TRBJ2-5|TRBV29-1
TGCAGCGTCTCACTAGCGGGGAGCAAAGAGACCCAGTACTTC
CSVSLAGSKETQYF
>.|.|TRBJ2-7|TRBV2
TGTGCCAGCAGTGAGGAGGGCTGGTACGAGCAGTACTTC
CASSEEGWYEQYF
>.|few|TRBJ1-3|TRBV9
TGTGCCAGCAGCGATCAGGGTGGCGGAAACACCATATATTTT
CASSDQGGGNTIYF
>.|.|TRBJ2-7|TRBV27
TGTGCCAGCAGTTTCCAGGGGGGCTACGAGCAGTACTTC
CASSFQGGYEQYF
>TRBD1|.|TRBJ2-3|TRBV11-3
TGTGCCAGCAGCCCGGGACAGACCACAGATACGCAGTATTTT
CASSPGQTTDTQYF
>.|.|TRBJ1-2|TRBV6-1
TGTGCCAGCACCAAAGCGGAGGTGGATGGCTACACCTTC
CASTKAEVDGYTF
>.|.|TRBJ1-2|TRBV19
TGTGCCAGTAGTGGCGGGGATTTGGGCTATGGCTACACCTTC
CASSGGDLGYGYTF
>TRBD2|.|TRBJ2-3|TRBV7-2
TGTGCCAGCAGCCTCGGGACTAGTGGGGATACGCAGTATTTT
CASSLGTSGDTQYF
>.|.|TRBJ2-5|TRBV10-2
TGCGCCAGCAGTGACAGGGGGGAGTACCAAGAGACCCAGTACTTC
CASSDRGEYQETQYF
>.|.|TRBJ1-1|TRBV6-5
TGTGCCAGCCGTAATCGGGGGGCGACTGAAGCTTTCTTT
CASRNRGATEAFF
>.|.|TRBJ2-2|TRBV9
TGTGCCAGCAGCGTATTCGGAACGGGCACCGGGGAGCTGTTTTTT
CASSVFGTGTGELFF
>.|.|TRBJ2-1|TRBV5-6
TGTGCCACCTCCGCCTACAATGAGCAGTTCTTC
CATSAYNEQFF
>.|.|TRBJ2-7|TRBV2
TGTGCCAGCAGACGTCGGGGCACTCGGGACTCCCCTTTCTACTTC
CASRRRGTRDSPFYF
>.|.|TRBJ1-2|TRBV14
TGTGCCAGCAGCGAGGTCCACCAAAGGGGGTATGGCTACACCTTC
CASSEVHQRGYGYTF
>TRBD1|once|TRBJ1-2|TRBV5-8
TGTGCCAGCAGCTTGGCAGGGACAGAGGCGAGCTACACCTTC
CASSLAGTEASYTF
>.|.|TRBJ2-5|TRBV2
TGTGCCAGCAGTCTAGGGAGGACCCAGTACTTC
CASSLGRTQYF
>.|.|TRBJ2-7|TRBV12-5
TGTGCTAGTGGTTTGGACAGGTTTCTTAACGAGCAGTACTTC
CASGLDRFLNEQYF
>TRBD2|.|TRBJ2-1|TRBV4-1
TGCGCCAGCAAACCCCTAGCGGGGGGGACCTACAATGAGCAGTTCTTC
CASKPLAGGTYNEQFF
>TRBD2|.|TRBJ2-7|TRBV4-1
TGCGCCAGCAGTCCAGCGGGGGGGCAAGACGAGCAGTACTTC
CASSPAGGQDEQYF
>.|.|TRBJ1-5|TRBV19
TGTGCCAGTAGTATAGATCTAGACAGCAATCAGCCCCAGCATTTT
CASSIDLDSNQPQHF
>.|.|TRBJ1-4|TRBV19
TGTGCCAGTAGTTTGAGGCTTGCAACTAATGAAAAACTGTTTTTT
CASSLRLATNEKLFF
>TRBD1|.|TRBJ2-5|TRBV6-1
TGTGCCAGCAGGATCGACAGGGGGCGGTTGGAGACCCAGTACTTC
CASRIDRGRLETQYF
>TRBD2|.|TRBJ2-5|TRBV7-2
TGTGCCAGCAGCCAGACTAGCGGGGGAGGGGAGACCCAGTACTTC
CASSQTSGGGETQYF
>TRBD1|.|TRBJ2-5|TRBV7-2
TGTGCCAGCAGCTCGACAGGGGGCGACGGCGAGACCCAGTACTTC
CASSSTGGDGETQYF
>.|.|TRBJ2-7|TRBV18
TGTGCCAGCTCACCAGTCCAGACAACCTACGAGCAGTACTTC
CASSPVQTTYEQYF
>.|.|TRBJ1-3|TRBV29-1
TGCAGCGTTGAAACCGGGTCTGGAAACACCATATATTTT
CSVETGSGNTIYF
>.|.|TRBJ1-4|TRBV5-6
TGTGCCAGCAGCCAGACAGTCTTTAATGAAAAACTGTTTTTT
CASSQTVFNEKLFF
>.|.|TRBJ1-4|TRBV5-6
TGTGCCAGCAGCTTGCGGGGTGCGAGCACTAATGAAAAACTGTTTTTT
CASSLRGASTNEKLFF
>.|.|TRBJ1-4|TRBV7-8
TGTGCCAGCAGCTTACAGGGGTCTAATGAAAAACTGTTTTTT
CASSLQGSNEKLFF
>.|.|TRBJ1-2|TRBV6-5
TGTGCCAGCAGACGCGGACAGTACTATGGCTACACCTTC
CASRRGQYYGYTF
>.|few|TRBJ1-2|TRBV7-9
TGTGCCAGCAGCTTCGCCGGGGATGGCTACACCTTC
CASSFAGDGYTF
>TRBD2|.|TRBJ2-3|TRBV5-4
TGTGCCAGCAGCTTTTTAGCGGGGGGGCCTATAGATACGCAGTATTTT
CASSFLAGGPIDTQYF
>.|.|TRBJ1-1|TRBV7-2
TGTGCCAGCAGCTACAGGGCAGCTGAAGCTTTCTTT
CASSYRAAEAFF
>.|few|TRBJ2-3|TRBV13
TGTGCCAGCAGCGACATCTCTAGCACAGATACGCAGTATTTT
CASSDISSTDTQYF
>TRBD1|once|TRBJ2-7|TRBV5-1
TGCGCCAGCAGCCAGACACCGGGACAGGGAACCGAGCAGTACTTC
CASSQTPGQGTEQYF
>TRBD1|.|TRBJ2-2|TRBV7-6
TGTGCCAGCAGCGACGGGACAGGGTATTCCGGGGAGCTGTTTTTT
CASSDGTGYSGELFF
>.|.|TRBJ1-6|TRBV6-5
TGTGCCAGCAGTTACTCGGACAGTCTTTCACCCCTCCACTTT
CASSYSDSLSPLHF
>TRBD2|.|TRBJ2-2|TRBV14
TGTGCCAGCAGCTATAGACTAGCGGTAACTACCGGGGAGCTGTTTTTT
CASSYRLAVTTGELFF
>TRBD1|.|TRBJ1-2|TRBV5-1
TGCGCCAGCAGCGCTGGGACAGGGGGCCGTTATGGCTACACCTTC
CASSAGTGGRYGYTF
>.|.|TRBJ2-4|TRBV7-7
TGTGCTAGCAGCTTCGGGTTAGCCAAAAACATTCAGTACTTC
CASSFGLAKNIQYF
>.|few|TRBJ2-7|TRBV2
TGTGACAACAATGACGCCTACGAGCAGTACTTC
CDNNDAYEQYF